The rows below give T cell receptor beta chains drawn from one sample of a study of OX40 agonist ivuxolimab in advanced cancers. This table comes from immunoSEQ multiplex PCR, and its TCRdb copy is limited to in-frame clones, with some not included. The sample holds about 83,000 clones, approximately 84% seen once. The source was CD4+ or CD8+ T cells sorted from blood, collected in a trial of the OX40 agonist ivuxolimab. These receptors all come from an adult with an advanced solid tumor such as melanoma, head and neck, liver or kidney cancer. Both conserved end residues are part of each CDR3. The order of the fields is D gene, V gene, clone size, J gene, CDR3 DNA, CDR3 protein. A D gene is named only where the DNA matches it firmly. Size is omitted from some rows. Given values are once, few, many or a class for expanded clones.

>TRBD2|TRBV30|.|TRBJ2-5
TGTGCCTGGCTACTAGCGGGGGTGGGAGAACAAGAGACCCAGTACTTC
CAWLLAGVGEQETQYF
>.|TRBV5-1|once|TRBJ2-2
TGCGCCAGCGATTTGGTTCCTTCGACCGGGGAGCTGTTTTTT
CASDLVPSTGELFF
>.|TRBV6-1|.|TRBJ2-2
TGTGCCAGCAGCCTTTCCCAGGTTAGCACCGGGGAGCTGTTTTTT
CASSLSQVSTGELFF
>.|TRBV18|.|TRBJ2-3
TGTGCCAGCTCACCAGGGACACACACAGATACGCAGTATTTT
CASSPGTHTDTQYF
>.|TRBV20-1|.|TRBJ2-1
TGCAGTGCTAGCCCCAACTACGAGCAGTTCTTC
CSASPNYEQFF
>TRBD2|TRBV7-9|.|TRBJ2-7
TGTGCCAGCAGCTTAGGCGGAAGCGGGGGGGCCTACGAGCAGTACTTC
CASSLGGSGGAYEQYF
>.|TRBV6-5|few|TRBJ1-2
TGTGCCAGCAGTTACCAGGGGAATGGCTACACCTTC
CASSYQGNGYTF
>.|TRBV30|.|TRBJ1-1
TGTGCCTGGAGGAAGAACACTGAAGCTTTCTTT
CAWRKNTEAFF
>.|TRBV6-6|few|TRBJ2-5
TGTGCCAGCAGTTACCGGGGGACGAAGGAGACCCAGTACTTC
CASSYRGTKETQYF
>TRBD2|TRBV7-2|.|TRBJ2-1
TGTGCCAGCAGCTTAACTAGCGGTCGATACAATGAGCAGTTCTTC
CASSLTSGRYNEQFF
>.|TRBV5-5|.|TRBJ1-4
TGTGCCAGCAGCTTGGGAGGGGCAGGGAATGAAAAACTGTTTTTT
CASSLGGAGNEKLFF
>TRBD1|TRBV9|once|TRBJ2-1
TGTGCCAGCAGCGTAGGTACGACAGGGGCGTCCTACAATGAGCAGTTCTTC
CASSVGTTGASYNEQFF
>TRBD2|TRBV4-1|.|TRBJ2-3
TGCGCCAGCAGCCAACCGGGGGGGGTGGATACGCAGTATTTT
CASSQPGGVDTQYF
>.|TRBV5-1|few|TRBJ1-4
TGCGCCAGCAGCTTAGGAAGCTCCAGGGAACTGTTTTTT
CASSLGSSRELFF
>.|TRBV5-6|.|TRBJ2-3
TGTGCCAGCAGCCCAATACCCACAGATACGCAGTATTTT
CASSPIPTDTQYF
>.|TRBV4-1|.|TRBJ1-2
TGCGCCAGCAGCCCGAAGCGAGGGGCTGGCTACACCTTC
CASSPKRGAGYTF
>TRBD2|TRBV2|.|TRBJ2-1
TGTGCCAGCAGGCGCGGACTAGCGGGAGACAATGAGCAGTTCTTC
CASRRGLAGDNEQFF
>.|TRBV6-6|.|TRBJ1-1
TGTGCCAGCAGAACTACAGGGAACACTGAAGCTTTCTTT
CASRTTGNTEAFF
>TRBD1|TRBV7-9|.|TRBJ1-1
TGTGCCAGCAGCTTAGGCAGGGGGCCCACTGAAGCTTTCTTT
CASSLGRGPTEAFF
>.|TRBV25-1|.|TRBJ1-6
TGTGCCAGCAGAATGAGGGGGGGTGGTTCACCCCTCCACTTT
CASRMRGGGSPLHF
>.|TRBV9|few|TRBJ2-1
TGTGCCAGCAGCGCGGGCGGGGATAGGAAATCTTACAATGAGCAGTTCTTC
CASSAGGDRKSYNEQFF
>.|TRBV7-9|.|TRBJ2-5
TGTGCCAGCAGCTTCGAGGGGGGGCGAGAGACCCAGTACTTC
CASSFEGGRETQYF
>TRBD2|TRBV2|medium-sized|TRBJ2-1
TGTGCCAGCAGTGGTCTAGCGGGGGCCAGGGAGAGTGAGCAGTTCTTC
CASSGLAGARESEQFF
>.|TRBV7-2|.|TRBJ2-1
TGTGCCAGCAGCTTACAACGGGTCTACAATGAGCAGTTCTTC
CASSLQRVYNEQFF